Listed here is a single TCR beta chain. What it binds is unknown. CD4+ cells of the naive, central memory, regulatory and stem cell-like memory types were sorted via CD45RO/CCR7/CD25/CD127/CD95/CD27. What was sequenced were expressed TCRB transcripts, since all of the isolated RNA had been reverse transcribed. The study sequenced naive, central memory and regulatory T cell samples to an average of about 3.57 million reads. Sequenced by immunoSEQ multiplex PCR; TCRdb stores in-frame clones only, minus some. Of more than 60,000 clones listed, 59% are singletons. The V and J ends lost 2 bases and 5 bases respectively, with 21 bases between them. CDR3 length: 17 residues. These data come from a study of beta chain features in type 1 diabetes. Study-level points and caveats: Because the template was cDNA, high-expressing cells might be over-represented.

The sample consisted of Tregs from blood. The sequence came from a woman aged 18-29 years in good health. The V and J genes are TRBV23-1 and TRBJ1-1; D gene unclear. TRBV23-1 is an ORF; its function is uncertain. CDR3: CASSQIRPPKKETEAFF. CDR3 DNA: TGCGCCAGCAGTCAAATTAGACCCCCGAAGAAGGAGACTGAAGCTTTCTTT.